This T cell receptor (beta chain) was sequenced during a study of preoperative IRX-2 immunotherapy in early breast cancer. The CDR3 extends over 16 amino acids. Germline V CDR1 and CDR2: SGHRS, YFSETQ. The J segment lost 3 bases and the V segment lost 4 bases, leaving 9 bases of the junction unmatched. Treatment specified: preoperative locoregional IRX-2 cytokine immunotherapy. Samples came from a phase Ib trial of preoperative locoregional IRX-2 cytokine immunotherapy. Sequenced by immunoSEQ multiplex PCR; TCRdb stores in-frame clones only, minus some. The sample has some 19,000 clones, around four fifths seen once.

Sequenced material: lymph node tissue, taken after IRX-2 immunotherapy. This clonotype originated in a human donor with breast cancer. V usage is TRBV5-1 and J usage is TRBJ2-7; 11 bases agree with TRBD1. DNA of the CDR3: TGCGCCAGCAGCCCCACCGGGACAGGGGGGGGCTACGAGCAGTACTTC. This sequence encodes CASSPTGTGGGYEQYF.